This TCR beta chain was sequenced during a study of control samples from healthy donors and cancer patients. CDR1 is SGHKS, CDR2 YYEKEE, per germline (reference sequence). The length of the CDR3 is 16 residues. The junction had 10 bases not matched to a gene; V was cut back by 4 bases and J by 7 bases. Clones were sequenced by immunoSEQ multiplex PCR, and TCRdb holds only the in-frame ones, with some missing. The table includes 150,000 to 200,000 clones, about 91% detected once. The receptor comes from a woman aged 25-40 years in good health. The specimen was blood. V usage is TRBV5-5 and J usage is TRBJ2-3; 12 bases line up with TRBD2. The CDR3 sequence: CASSPSGLAGGYTQYF. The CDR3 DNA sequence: TGTGCCAGCAGCCCTTCCGGGCTAGCGGGAGGGTATACGCAGTATTTT.